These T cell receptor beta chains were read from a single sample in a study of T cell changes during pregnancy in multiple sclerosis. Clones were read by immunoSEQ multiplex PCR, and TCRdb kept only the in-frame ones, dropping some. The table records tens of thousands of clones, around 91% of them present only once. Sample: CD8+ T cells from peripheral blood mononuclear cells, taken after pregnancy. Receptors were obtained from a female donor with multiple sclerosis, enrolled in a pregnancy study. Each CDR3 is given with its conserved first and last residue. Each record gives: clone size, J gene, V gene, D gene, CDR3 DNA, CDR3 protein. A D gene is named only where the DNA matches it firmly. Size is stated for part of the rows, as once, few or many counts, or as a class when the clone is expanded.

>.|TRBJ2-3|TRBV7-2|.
.
CASSLVSSSGDWRTDTQYF
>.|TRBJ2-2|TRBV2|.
TGTGCCAGCAGTGAGGAGGGATACACCGGGGAGCTGTTTTTT
CASSEEGYTGELFF
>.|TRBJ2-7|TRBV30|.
TGTGCCTGGAGTGTAGGGGCTAGCGAGTTCGAGCAGTACTTC
CAWSVGASEFEQYF
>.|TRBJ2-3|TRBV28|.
TGTGCCAGCAGTTTAAGAGTACTAGACACAGATACGCAGTATTTT
CASSLRVLDTDTQYF
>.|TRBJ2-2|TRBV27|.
TGTGCCAGCAGTTTATTGTCGGCCGGGGAGCTGTTTTTT
CASSLLSAGELFF
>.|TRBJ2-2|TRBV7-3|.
TGTGCCAGCAGCTTAATGGGGCCCGGGGAGCTGTTTTTT
CASSLMGPGELFF
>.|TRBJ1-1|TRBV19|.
TGTGCCAGTAGTTCAGGTGGGAGCGCTGAAGCTTTCTTT
CASSSGGSAEAFF
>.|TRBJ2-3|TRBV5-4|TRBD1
TGTGCCAGCAGCGTGACAGGGGGAAGCACAGATACGCAGTATTTT
CASSVTGGSTDTQYF
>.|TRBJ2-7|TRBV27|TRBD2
TGTGCCAGCAGTAAGCGGGAGATGGGATACGAGCAGTACTTC
CASSKREMGYEQYF
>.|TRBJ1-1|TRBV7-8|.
TGTGCCAGCAGCTCCGGCGGGTCAAACACTGAAGCTTTCTTT
CASSSGGSNTEAFF
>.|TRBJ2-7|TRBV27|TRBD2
TGTGCCAGCAGTTTTGGGACTAGCAGGAACGAGCAGTACTTC
CASSFGTSRNEQYF
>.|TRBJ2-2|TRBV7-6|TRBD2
TGTGCCAGCAGCTTAAGTACAAGCGGGAGGACCACCGGGGAGCTGTTTTTT
CASSLSTSGRTTGELFF
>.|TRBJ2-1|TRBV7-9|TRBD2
TGTGCCAGCAGCTGGACTAGCGGGAGGGGGAATGAGCAGTTCTTC
CASSWTSGRGNEQFF
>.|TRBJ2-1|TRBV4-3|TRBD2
TGCGCCAGCAGCCAAGACGGTAGCGGGGCCTACAATGAGCAGTTCTTC
CASSQDGSGAYNEQFF
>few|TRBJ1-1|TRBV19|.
TGTGCCAGTAGTACCCAGGGGTACACTGAAGCTTTCTTT
CASSTQGYTEAFF
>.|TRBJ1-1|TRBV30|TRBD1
TGTGCCTGGAGTCGGGGGGACAGGGACATCACTGAAGCTTTCTTT
CAWSRGDRDITEAFF
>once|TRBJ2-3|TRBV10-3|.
TGTGCCATCAGTGAGGGGCTCACAGATACGCAGTATTTT
CAISEGLTDTQYF
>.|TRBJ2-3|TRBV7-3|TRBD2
TGTGCCAGCAGCTTAAGTCAGCGGGGATTCACAGATACGCAGTATTTT
CASSLSQRGFTDTQYF
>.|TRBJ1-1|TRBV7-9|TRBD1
TGTGCCAGCAGCCAATGGGACAGAACCACTGAAGCTTTCTTT
CASSQWDRTTEAFF
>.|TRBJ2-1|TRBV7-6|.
TGTGCCAGCAGCTTAGCGGGTAGCTATCTGGGCAATGAGCAGTTCTTC
CASSLAGSYLGNEQFF
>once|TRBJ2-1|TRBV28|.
TGTGCCAGCAGTTTAGTTGAACTTAAAGCGGGTGAGCAGTTCTTC
CASSLVELKAGEQFF
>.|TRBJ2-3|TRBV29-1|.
TGCAGCGTTGATGTTGACTGGGGAGTCGGAGATACGCAGTATTTT
CSVDVDWGVGDTQYF
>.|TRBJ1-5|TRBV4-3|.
TGCGCCAGCAGCCAAGACTGGGGCAGAAATCAGCCCCAGCATTTT
CASSQDWGRNQPQHF
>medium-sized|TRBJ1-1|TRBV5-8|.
TGTGCCAGCACCCCCTGGGGGGGCACTGAAGCTTTCTTT
CASTPWGGTEAFF
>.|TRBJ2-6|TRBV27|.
TGTGCCAGCAGCCAGGCCGGGACATGGGGTGGTGGGGCCAACGTCCTGACTTTC
CASSQAGTWGGGANVLTF
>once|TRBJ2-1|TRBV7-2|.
TGTGCCAGCAGCTTAGTAGCGGCCTACAATGAGCAGTTCTTC
CASSLVAAYNEQFF
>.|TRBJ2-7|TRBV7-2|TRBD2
TGTGCCAGCAGCTCTTTGCTACAGACTAGCGGGGGATACTACGAGCAGTACTTC
CASSSLLQTSGGYYEQYF
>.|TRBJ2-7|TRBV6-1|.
TGTGCCAGCAGTGAAGCTCGGGGTTTCTCCTACGAGCAGTACTTC
CASSEARGFSYEQYF
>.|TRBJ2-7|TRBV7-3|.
TGTGCCAGCAGCCCCGCCTACGAGCAGTACTTC
CASSPAYEQYF
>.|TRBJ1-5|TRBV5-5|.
TGTGCCAGCAGCTTGGGGTGGCCAGGGAGCAATCAGCCCCAGCATTTT
CASSLGWPGSNQPQHF
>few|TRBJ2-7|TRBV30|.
TGTGCCTGGAATACCGGGACATATAGCTACGAGCAGTACTTC
CAWNTGTYSYEQYF
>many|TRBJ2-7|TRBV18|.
TGTGCCAGCTCACCACCGGAGGAAACCTACGAGCAGTACTTC
CASSPPEETYEQYF
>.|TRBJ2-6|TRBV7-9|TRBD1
TGTGCCAGCAGCTTAGATCCGACAGGGGTGGGATCTGGGGCCAACGTCCTGACTTTC
CASSLDPTGVGSGANVLTF
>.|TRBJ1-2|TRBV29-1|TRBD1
TGCAGCGTACTTAGACAGGGAGGCTATGGCTACACCTTC
CSVLRQGGYGYTF
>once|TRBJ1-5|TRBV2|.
TGTGCCAGTCGGCTAAGGGGGTATGGCAATCAGCCCCAGCATTTT
CASRLRGYGNQPQHF
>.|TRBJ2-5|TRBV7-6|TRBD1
TGTGCCAGCAGCTTATTACAGGGGGCTGGGGAGACCCAGTACTTC
CASSLLQGAGETQYF
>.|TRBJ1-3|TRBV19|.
TGTGCCAGTGACACAGGCTACGGAAACACCATATATTTT
CASDTGYGNTIYF
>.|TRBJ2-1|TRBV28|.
TGTGCCAGCAGTTTAGTAGCGGTTGAGCAGTTCTTC
CASSLVAVEQFF
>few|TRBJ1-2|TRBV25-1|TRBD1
TGTGCCAGCAGTGAATATTCAGGGGGCAGTGGCTACACCTTC
CASSEYSGGSGYTF
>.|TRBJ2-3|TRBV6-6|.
TGTGCCAGCACCGCTTACACGACAGTTACCACAGATACGCAGTATTTT
CASTAYTTVTTDTQYF
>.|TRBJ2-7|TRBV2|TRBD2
TGTGCCAGCAACGGACTAGCGGGATCCTACGAGCAGTACTTC
CASNGLAGSYEQYF
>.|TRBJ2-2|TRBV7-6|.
TGTGCCAGCAGCTTGCCAAGCGGGAACACCGGGGAGCTGTTTTTT
CASSLPSGNTGELFF
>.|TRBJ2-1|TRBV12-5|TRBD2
TGTGCTAGTGGTTTGGTGGCTAGCGGGTACAATGAGCAGTTCTTC
CASGLVASGYNEQFF
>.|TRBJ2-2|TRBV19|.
TGTGCCAGTCAACCTCGAACACCCGGGGAGCTGTTTTTT
CASQPRTPGELFF
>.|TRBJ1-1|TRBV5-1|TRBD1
TGCGCCAGCAGCAAGGGACAGGGGCGCATAAATACTGAAGCTTTCTTT
CASSKGQGRINTEAFF
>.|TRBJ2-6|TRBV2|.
TGTGCCAGCAGTGACGTCGAGATCTCTGGGGCCAACGTCCTGACTTTC
CASSDVEISGANVLTF
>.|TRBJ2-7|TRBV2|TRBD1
TGTGCCAGTTTTAACCCAGGGGGCGAGATCTCCTACGAGCAGTACTTC
CASFNPGGEISYEQYF
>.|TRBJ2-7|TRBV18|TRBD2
TGTGCCAGCTCACCCGGGGGGTATTACTACGAGCAGTACTTC
CASSPGGYYYEQYF
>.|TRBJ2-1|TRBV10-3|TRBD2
TGTGCCATCAGAGGGACTAGCGGGAGTAATGAGCAGTTCTTC
CAIRGTSGSNEQFF
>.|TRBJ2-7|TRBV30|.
TGTGCCTGGAGTGTAGGGGGCTACGAGCAGTACTTC
CAWSVGGYEQYF
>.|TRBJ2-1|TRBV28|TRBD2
TGTGCCAGCAGTTTCGTCCAAAGCGGGAGGGGGAATGAGCAGTTCTTC
CASSFVQSGRGNEQFF
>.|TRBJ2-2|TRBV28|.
TGTGCCAGCACCACCCGGTACAAAACTATGCGTGTCACCGGGGAGCTGTTTTTT
CASTTRYKTMRVTGELFF
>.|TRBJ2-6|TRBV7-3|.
TGTGCCAGCAGTCCCGCGGGTTCTGGGGCCAACGTCCTGACTTTC
CASSPAGSGANVLTF
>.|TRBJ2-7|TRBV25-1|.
TGTACCAACAGTGGTCAATACGAGCAGTACTTC
CTNSGQYEQYF
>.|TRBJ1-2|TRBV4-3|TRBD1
TGCGCCAGCAGCCAAGGCGGAGGGGGCACCCATGGCTACACCTTC
CASSQGGGGTHGYTF
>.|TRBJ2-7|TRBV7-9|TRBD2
TGTGCCAGCAGCCCCGGGGGGTGGAAGGCTAGGGAGCAGTACTTC
CASSPGGWKAREQYF
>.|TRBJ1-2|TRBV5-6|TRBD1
TGTGCCAGCAGGCAAGGGGCAGGGGGTATCTATGGCTACACCTTC
CASRQGAGGIYGYTF
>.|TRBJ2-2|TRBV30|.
TGTGCCTGGAGTGTAGGCAGGGCGGACACCGGGGAGCTGTTTTTT
CAWSVGRADTGELFF